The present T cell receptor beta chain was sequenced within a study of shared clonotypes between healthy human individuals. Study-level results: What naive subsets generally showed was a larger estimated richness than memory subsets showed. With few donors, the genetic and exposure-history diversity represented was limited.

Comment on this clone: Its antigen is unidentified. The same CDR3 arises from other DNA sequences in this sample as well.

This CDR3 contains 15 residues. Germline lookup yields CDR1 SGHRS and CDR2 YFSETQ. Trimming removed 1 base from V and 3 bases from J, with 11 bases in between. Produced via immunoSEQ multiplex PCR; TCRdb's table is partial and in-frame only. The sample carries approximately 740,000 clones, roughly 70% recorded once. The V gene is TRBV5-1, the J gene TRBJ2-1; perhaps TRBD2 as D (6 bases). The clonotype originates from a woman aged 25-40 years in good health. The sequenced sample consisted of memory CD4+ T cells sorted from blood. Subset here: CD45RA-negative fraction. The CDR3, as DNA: TGCGCCAGCAGCTTGTCTAGCGCCGACTACAATGAGCAGTTCTTC. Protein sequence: CASSLSSADYNEQFF.